This TCR beta chain comes out of a study of regulatory T cells in long-lasting Graves disease. Study outcomes and limitations: Persistent disease exhibited a predilection for TRBV28, TRBJ1-2 and TRBJ2-5.

Libraries of TCR beta came from iRepertoire HTBI primers plus Arm-PCR of CDR3 regions. TCRdb independently ran MiXCR on the multiplex PCR reads; one entry per CDR3 protein. The data hold under 250,000 distinct CDR3 sequences, with over 20% observed a single time. This clonotype has a count of ten or more. Its antigen remains unknown. As for time point: newly diagnosed GD, antithyroid drugs for less than 3 months. After RNA was extracted from PBMCs, the TCR library was made from it. Diagnoses of Graves' disease were made by American Thyroid Association guidelines. CDR3 length: 13 residues. V shed 0 bases and J shed 5 bases, with 6 bases lying between them. Germline loops: CDR1 LNHNV, CDR2 YYDKDF (reference sequence).

This clonotype originated in a female donor with Graves disease. The sample here was peripheral blood mononuclear cells (PBMCs), taken at new diagnosis, from a patient treated with antithyroid drugs. The chain joins TRBV15 to TRBJ2-3; D is unclear. The CDR3 protein is CATSRDSKDTQYF. The CDR3, as DNA: TGTGCCACCAGCAGAGATTCTAAAGATACGCAGTATTTT. Filled out from reference TRBV15 and TRBJ2-3, the complete variable domain reads DAMVIQNPRYQVTQFGKPVTLSCSQTLNHNVMYWYQQKSSQAPKLLFHYYDKDFNNEADTPDNFQSRRPNTSFCFLDIRSPGLGDTAMYLCATSRDSKDTQYFGPGTRLTVL.